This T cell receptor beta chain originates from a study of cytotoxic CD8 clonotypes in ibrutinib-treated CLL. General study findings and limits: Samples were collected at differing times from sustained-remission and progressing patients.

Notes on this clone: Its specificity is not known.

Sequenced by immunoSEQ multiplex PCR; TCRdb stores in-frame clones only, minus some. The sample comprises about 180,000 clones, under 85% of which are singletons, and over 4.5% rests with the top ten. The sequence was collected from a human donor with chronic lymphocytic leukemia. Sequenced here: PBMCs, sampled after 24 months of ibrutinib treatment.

In DNA form, the CDR3 reads TGTGCCACCCGTCCGGGACAGGGGGCTTTGGGTGAAGCTTTCTTT. Protein: CATRPGQGALGEAFF. The chain is built from TRBV10-3 and TRBJ1-1, with 12 bases that match TRBD1. V dropped 10 bases and J dropped 7; count of bases not matched to a gene: 13. CDR3 size: 15 residues. Germline V gene lookup returns CDR1 ENHRY and CDR2 SYGVKD.